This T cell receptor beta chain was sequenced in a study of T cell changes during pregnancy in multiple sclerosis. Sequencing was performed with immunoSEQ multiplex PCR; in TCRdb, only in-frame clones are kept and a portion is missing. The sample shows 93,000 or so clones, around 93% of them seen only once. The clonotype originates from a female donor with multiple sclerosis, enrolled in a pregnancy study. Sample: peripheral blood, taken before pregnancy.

As DNA, the CDR3 is TGTGCCAGCAGCTCGCAGGGGGAGACCCAGTACTTC. Encoded protein: CASSSQGETQYF. This chain connects TRBV7-9 to TRBJ2-5, with a weak D call TRBD1 (6 bases). With 4 bases removed from V and 5 bases from J, the gap between germline ends came to 8 bases. The germline CDR1 and CDR2 sequences are SEHNR and FQNEAQ (reference sequence). The CDR3 is 12 amino acids.